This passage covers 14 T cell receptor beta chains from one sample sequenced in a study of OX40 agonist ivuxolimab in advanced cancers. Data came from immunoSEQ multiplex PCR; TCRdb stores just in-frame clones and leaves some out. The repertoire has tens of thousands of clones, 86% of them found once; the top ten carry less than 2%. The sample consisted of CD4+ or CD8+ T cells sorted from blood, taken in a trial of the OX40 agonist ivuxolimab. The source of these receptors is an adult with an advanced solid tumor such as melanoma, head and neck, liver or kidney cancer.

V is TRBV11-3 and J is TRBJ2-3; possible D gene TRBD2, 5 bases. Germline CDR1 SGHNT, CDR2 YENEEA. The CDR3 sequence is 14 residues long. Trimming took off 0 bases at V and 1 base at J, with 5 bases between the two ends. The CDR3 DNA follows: TGTGCCAGCAGCTTAGAGCGGGGCACAGATACGCAGTATTTT. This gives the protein CASSLERGTDTQYF.

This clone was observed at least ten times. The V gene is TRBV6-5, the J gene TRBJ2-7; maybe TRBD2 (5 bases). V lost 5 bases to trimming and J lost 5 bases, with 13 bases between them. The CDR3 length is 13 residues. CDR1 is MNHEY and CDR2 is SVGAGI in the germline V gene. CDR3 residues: CASSLPSRNEQYF. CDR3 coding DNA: TGTGCCAGCAGTCTCCCTAGCAGGAACGAGCAGTACTTC.

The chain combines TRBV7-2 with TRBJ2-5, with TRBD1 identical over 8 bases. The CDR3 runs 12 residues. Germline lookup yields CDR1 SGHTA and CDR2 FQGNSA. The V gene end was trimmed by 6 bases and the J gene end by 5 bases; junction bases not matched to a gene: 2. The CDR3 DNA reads TGTGCCAGCAGTCAGGGGGCTGAGACCCAGTACTTC. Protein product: CASSQGAETQYF.

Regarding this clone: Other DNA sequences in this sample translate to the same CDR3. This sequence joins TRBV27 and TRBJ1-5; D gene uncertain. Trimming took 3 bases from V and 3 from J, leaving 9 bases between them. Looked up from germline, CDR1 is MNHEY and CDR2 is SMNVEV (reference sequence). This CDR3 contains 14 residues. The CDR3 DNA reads TGTGCCAGCAGTTTGAATGGGAACAATCAGCCCCAGCATTTT. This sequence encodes CASSLNGNNQPQHF.

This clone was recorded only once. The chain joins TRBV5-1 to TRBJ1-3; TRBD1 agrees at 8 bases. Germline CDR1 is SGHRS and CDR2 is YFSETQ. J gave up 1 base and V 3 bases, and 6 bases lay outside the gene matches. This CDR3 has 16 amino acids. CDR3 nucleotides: TGCGCCAGCAGCTGGACAGGGACCAAATCTGGAAACACCATATATTTT. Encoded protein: CASSWTGTKSGNTIYF. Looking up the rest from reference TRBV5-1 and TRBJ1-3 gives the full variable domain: KAGVTQTPRYLIKTRGQQVTLSCSPISGHRSVSWYQQTPGQGLQFLFEYFSETQRNKGNFPGRFSGRQFSNSRSEMNVSTLELGDSALYLCASSWTGTKSGNTIYFGEGSWLTVV.

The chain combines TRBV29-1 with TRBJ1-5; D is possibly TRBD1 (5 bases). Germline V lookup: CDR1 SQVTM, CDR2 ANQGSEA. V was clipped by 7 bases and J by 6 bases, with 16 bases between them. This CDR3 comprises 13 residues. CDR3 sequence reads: CSASTGPGQPQHF. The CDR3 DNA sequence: TGCAGCGCCAGTACGGGGCCGGGTCAGCCCCAGCATTTT.

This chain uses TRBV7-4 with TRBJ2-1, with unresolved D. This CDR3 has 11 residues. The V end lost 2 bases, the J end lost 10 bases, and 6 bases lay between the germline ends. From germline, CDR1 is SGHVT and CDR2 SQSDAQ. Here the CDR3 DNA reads TGTGCCAGCAGCTTAAAAGGCGAGCAGTTCTTC. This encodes CASSLKGEQFF.

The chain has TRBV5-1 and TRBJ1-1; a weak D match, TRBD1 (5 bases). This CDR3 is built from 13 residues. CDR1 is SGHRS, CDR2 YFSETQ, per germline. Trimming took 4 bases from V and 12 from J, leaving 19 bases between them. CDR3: CASSDPTVQRTFF. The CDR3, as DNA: TGCGCCAGCAGCGACCCGACAGTTCAGAGAACTTTCTTT.

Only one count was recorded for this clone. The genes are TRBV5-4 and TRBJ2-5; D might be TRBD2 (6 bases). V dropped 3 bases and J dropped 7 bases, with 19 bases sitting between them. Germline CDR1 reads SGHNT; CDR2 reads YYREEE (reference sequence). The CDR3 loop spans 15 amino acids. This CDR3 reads CASSSKNPGVGTQYF. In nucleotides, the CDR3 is TGTGCCAGCAGCTCGAAAAATCCGGGGGTGGGGACCCAGTACTTC.

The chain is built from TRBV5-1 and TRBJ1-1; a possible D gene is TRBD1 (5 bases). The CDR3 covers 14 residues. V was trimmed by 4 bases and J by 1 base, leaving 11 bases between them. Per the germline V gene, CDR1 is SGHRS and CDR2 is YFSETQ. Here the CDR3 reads CASSAGQPNTEAFF. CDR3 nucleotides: TGCGCCAGCAGCGCTGGACAACCGAACACTGAAGCTTTCTTT.

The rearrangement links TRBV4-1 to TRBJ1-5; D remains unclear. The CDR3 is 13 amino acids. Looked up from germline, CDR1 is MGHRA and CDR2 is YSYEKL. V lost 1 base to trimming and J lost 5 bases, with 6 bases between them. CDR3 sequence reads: CASSQAGYQPQHF. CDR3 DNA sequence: TGCGCCAGCAGCCAAGCGGGTTATCAGCCCCAGCATTTT.

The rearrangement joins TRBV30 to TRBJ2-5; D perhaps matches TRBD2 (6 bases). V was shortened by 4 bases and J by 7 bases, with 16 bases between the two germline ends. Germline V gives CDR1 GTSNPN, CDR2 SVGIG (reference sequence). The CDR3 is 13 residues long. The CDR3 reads CAWNGRLGGTQYF. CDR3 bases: TGTGCCTGGAACGGGAGACTGGGGGGGACCCAGTACTTC.

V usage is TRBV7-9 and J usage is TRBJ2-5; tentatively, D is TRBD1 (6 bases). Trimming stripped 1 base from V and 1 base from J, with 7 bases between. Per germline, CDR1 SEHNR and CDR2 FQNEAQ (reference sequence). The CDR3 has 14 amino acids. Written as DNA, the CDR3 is TGTGCCAGCAGCTTAGGACAGGCCCAAGAGACCCAGTACTTC. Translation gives CASSLGQAQETQYF.

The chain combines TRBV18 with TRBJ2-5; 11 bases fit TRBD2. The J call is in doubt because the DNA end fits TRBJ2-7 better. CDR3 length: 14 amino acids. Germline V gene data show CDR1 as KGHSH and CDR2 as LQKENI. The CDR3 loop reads CASSPSGRAYEQYF. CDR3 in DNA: TGTGCCAGCTCACCTAGCGGGAGGGCCTACGAGCAGTACTTC.